This T cell receptor beta chain is drawn from a study of CD8+CD57+ T cells in acquired aplastic anemia. Study overall: DNA per sorted CD4+ or CD8+ sample ranged about 0.19 to 30 ug, averaging approximately 3.1 ug. Study findings and constraints: Between the patient and control groups, CD8+ Simpson's diversity did not differ significantly.

Patients picked for sequencing had shown CD8+CD57+ cell expansion detected by flow cytometry. As regards this clonotype: Its antigen is not known.

Germline assignment: CDR1 SNHLY and CDR2 FYNNEI. Trimming left V 7 bases short and J 0 bases short, with 12 bases between. This CDR3 is 15 amino acids long. Profiles of TCR beta VDJ and CDR3 were generated from a genomic DNA template. MiXCR was run by TCRdb on the reads, yielding one entry per CDR3 protein. In the table there are around 180,000 distinct CDR3 sequences, 45% to 60% of which are singletons. The clonotype originates from a human donor with aplastic anemia. Specimen: sorted CD4+, CD8+, or CD8+CD57+ T cells (not recorded which) from PBMCs. The rearrangement joins TRBV2 to TRBJ2-2; D is unresolved. CDR3: CASTHREANTGELFF. DNA for the CDR3: TGTGCCAGCACTCACAGAGAGGCGAACACCGGGGAGCTGTTTTTT.